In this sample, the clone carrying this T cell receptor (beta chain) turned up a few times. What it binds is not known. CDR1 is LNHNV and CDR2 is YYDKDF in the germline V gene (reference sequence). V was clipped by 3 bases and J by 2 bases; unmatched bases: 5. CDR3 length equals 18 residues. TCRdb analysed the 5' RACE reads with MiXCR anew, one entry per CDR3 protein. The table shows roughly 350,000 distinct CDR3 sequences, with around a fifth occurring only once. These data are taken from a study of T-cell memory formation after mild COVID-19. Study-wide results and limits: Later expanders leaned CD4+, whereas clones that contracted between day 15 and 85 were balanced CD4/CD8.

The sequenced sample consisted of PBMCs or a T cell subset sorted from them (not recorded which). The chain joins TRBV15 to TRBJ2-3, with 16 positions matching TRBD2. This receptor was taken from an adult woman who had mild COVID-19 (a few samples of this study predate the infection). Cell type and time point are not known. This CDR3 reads CATSRGLAGGRNTDTQYF. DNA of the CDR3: TGTGCCACCAGCAGGGGACTAGCGGGGGGGCGTAACACAGATACGCAGTATTTT.